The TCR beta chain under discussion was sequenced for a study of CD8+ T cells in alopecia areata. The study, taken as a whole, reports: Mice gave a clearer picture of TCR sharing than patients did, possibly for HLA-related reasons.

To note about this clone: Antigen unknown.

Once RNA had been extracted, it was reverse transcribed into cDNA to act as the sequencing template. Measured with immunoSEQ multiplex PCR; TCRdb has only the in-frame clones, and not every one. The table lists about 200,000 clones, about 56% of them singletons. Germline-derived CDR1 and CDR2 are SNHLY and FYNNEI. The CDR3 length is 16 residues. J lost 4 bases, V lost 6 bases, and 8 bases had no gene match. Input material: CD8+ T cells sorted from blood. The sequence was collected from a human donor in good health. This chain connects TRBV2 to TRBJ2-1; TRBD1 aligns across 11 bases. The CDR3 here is CASRGAGTGGYNEQFF. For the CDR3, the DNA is TGTGCCAGCAGGGGCGCCGGGACAGGGGGATACAATGAGCAGTTCTTC.